What follows are 23 T cell receptor beta chains derived from one specimen sequenced in a study of T cell responses to AZD1222 COVID-19 vaccine. Here immunoSEQ multiplex PCR was the method, and the copy in TCRdb shows in-frame clones only, minus some. The profile shows around 190,000 clones, 91% of them singletons. The sample was peripheral blood, taken 28 days after the second AZD1222 dose. These receptor sequences come from an adult who received the AZD1222 COVID-19 vaccine.

This rearrangement joins TRBV5-1 to TRBJ2-7, with D tentatively TRBD2 (6 bases). Germline V gives CDR1 SGHRS, CDR2 YFSETQ. Trimming shortened V by 4 bases and J by 6 bases, and 23 bases separated the two germline ends. The CDR3 has 16 amino acids. DNA for the CDR3: TGCGCCAGCAGCAGGGGACTCCAAGGGAGGAATGGCGAGCAGTACTTC. Translation gives CASSRGLQGRNGEQYF.

This chain connects TRBV27 to TRBJ2-6, with D maybe TRBD1 (5 bases). Trimming left V 6 bases short and J 0 bases short, with 12 bases between. The V gene's germline CDR1 is MNHEY and CDR2 SMNVEV (reference sequence). The CDR3 spans 16 residues. CDR3 DNA: TGTGCCAGCAGGCAGGGCCAATCCTCTGGGGCCAACGTCCTGACTTTC. Amino acid sequence: CASRQGQSSGANVLTF.

The chain is built from TRBV7-9 and TRBJ2-4; D may be TRBD1 (5 bases). Germline CDR1 SEHNR, CDR2 FQNEAQ (reference sequence). Between the trimmed V and J ends, which lost 4 bases and 2 bases, there was a span of 6 bases. The CDR3 is 13 residues long. The CDR3 bases are TGTGCCAGCAGCTGGACAACCAAAAACATTCAGTACTTC. It specifies CASSWTTKNIQYF.

J is TRBJ1-3 and V is TRBV5-4; D is perhaps TRBD1 (6 bases). Germline CDR1 SGHNT, CDR2 YYREEE (reference sequence). The CDR3 has 15 amino acids. V was shortened by 1 base and J by 4 bases, with 12 bases between the two germline ends. CDR3 DNA sequence: TGTGCCAGCAGCTTGCGGTCGACAGGCGGAAACACCATATATTTT. Residues: CASSLRSTGGNTIYF.

This sequence joins TRBV7-9 and TRBJ1-4; the D gene is possibly TRBD1 (6 bases). This CDR3 has 14 residues. Trimming pared 5 bases from V and 8 bases from J, leaving 15 bases between. Germline-derived CDR1 and CDR2 are SEHNR and FQNEAQ (reference sequence). This CDR3 is CASSTRGAGEKLFF. The CDR3 nucleotides read TGTGCCAGCAGCACCAGGGGAGCGGGGGAAAAACTGTTTTTT.

This clone was counted only a few times. This chain connects TRBV27 to TRBJ2-7, with D perhaps matching TRBD1 (5 bases). The ends were cut back, 0 bases at V and 6 bases at J, with 18 bases in the middle. The CDR3 contains 16 residues. Germline CDR1 reads MNHEY; CDR2 reads SMNVEV (reference sequence). CDR3 bases: TGTGCCAGCAGTTTATCGTGGGCAGGGCCCCTAATCGAGCAGTACTTC. This codes for CASSLSWAGPLIEQYF.

The rearrangement joins TRBV4-1 to TRBJ1-3, with a tentative D call TRBD1 (5 bases). Trimming left V 1 base short and J 0 bases short, with 10 bases between. The CDR3 has 16 amino acids. Per germline, CDR1 MGHRA and CDR2 YSYEKL. CDR3 sequence: CASSQAEGSSGNTIYF. As DNA, the CDR3 is TGCGCCAGCAGCCAAGCTGAGGGGAGCTCTGGAAACACCATATATTTT.

The chain recombines TRBV2 with TRBJ2-1; 8 positions match TRBD2. Trimming took 1 base from V and 4 from J; bases not matched to a gene: 6. The CDR3 contains 16 residues. Germline V gene lookup returns CDR1 SNHLY and CDR2 FYNNEI. CDR3 amino acids: CASSEDGRARYNEQFF. For the CDR3, the DNA is TGTGCCAGCAGTGAAGACGGGAGGGCCAGGTACAATGAGCAGTTCTTC.

The chain uses TRBV14 and TRBJ1-2; maybe TRBD1 (6 bases). Trimming took off 1 base at V and 5 bases at J, with 14 bases between the two ends. The CDR3 covers 15 residues. Looked up from germline, CDR1 is SGHDN and CDR2 is FVKESK. As DNA, the CDR3 is TGTGCCAGCAGCCAAGGGGGCGGGGGCGAGTATGGCTACACCTTC. Protein: CASSQGGGGEYGYTF.

This chain's CDR3 is CAWTLGGITEAFF. DNA for the CDR3: TGTGCCTGGACCCTGGGGGGAATCACTGAAGCTTTCTTT. V usage is TRBV30 and J usage is TRBJ1-1; TRBD1 is a possible D gene (5 bases). V was shortened by 4 bases and J by 4 bases, with 13 bases between the two germline ends. The CDR3 totals 13 residues. Germline V gene lookup returns CDR1 GTSNPN and CDR2 SVGIG (reference sequence).

V gene TRBV19 combines with J gene TRBJ2-1; 7 positions match TRBD1. The J segment lost 3 bases and the V segment lost 3 bases, leaving 2 bases of the junction unmatched. The germline V gene encodes CDR1 LNHDA and CDR2 SQIVND (reference sequence). There are 14 residues in the CDR3. The CDR3 DNA sequence: TGTGCCAGTAGTATCGACAGGGACTACAATGAGCAGTTCTTC. It translates to CASSIDRDYNEQFF.

This clone was picked up a small number of times. V usage is TRBV19 and J usage is TRBJ2-6; D is uncertain. Germline CDR1 LNHDA, CDR2 SQIVND (reference sequence). The CDR3 has 15 amino acids. V lost 7 bases to trimming and J lost 0 bases, with 10 bases between them. The CDR3 DNA reads as TGTGCCAGTACCACGCCCCACTCTGGGGCCAACGTCCTGACTTTC. It encodes CASTTPHSGANVLTF.

This clone occurred a few times. The V gene is TRBV18, the J gene TRBJ2-3, with TRBD2 as a possible D gene (5 bases). V was trimmed by 3 bases and J by 1 base, leaving 8 bases between them. The CDR3 has 14 amino acids. Germline CDR1 is KGHSH and CDR2 is LQKENI. CDR3 loop: CASSPGGRTDTQYF. CDR3 bases: TGTGCCAGCTCACCGGGCGGGCGCACAGATACGCAGTATTTT.

CDR3 region: CASSYSVSGLRLEQYF. CDR3 in DNA: TGTGCCAGCAGTTATTCTGTTAGCGGGCTACGATTGGAGCAGTACTTC. This chain uses TRBV6-5 with TRBJ2-7, with 7 bases that match TRBD2. CDR3 length: 16 amino acids. With 3 bases clipped from V and 7 bases from J, the junction kept 15 bases outside the gene matches. Germline-derived CDR1 and CDR2 are MNHEY and SVGAGI.

Comments on this clone: Other DNA sequences in the same sample also yield this CDR3. The rearrangement links TRBV4-2 to TRBJ1-2, with TRBD1 as a possible D gene (5 bases). Trimming took off 1 base at V and 0 bases at J, with 9 bases between the two ends. The CDR3 spans 15 residues. Germline-derived CDR1 and CDR2 are LGHNA and YNFKEQ. The CDR3 is CASSQGQGANYGYTF. CDR3 coding DNA: TGTGCCAGCAGCCAAGGCCAGGGAGCTAACTATGGCTACACCTTC.

The chain uses TRBV29-1 and TRBJ2-2, with 7 bases aligning to TRBD1. Germline V lookup: CDR1 SQVTM, CDR2 ANQGSEA. The CDR3 extends over 14 amino acids. V lost 6 bases to trimming and J lost 3 bases; unmatched junction nucleotides: 7. CDR3 sequence reads: CSVAGTDYTGELFF. CDR3 coding DNA: TGCAGCGTGGCCGGGACAGACTACACCGGGGAGCTGTTTTTT.

The table lists this clone with a count of one. This CDR3 reads CASSRSQGATEAFF. As DNA, the CDR3 is TGTGCCAGCAGCCGGTCACAGGGGGCTACTGAAGCTTTCTTT. The J gene is TRBJ1-1, the V gene TRBV3-1 (or the pseudogene TRBV3-2); TRBD1 agrees at 9 bases. V was pared by 4 bases and J by 5 bases, with 5 bases of the junction left unmatched. Germline assignment: CDR1 LGHDT and CDR2 YNNKEL (reference sequence). The CDR3 has 14 residues.

The chain recombines TRBV27 with TRBJ1-1, with TRBD1 as a possible D gene (5 bases). CDR3 length: 13 amino acids. The V and J ends lost 8 bases and 6 bases respectively, with 16 bases between them. Germline CDR1 MNHEY, CDR2 SMNVEV (reference sequence). Here the CDR3 reads CASSMGGFAEAFF. Here the CDR3 DNA reads TGTGCCAGCTCCATGGGGGGGTTCGCTGAAGCTTTCTTT.

V and J are TRBV6-2 or TRBV6-3 and TRBJ1-1; 12 bases agree with TRBD1. Unmatched junction bases numbered 10, after V lost 10 bases and J lost 4 bases. The V gene's germline CDR1 is MNHEY and CDR2 SVGEGT. This CDR3 region has 15 residues. CDR3 region: CATSPWGQGATEAFF. The CDR3 bases are TGTGCCACCAGCCCCTGGGGACAGGGGGCCACTGAAGCTTTCTTT.

The chain uses TRBV30 and TRBJ2-2; 7 bases map to TRBD1. V was pared by 3 bases and J by 0 bases, with 4 bases of the junction left unmatched. Looked up from germline, CDR1 is GTSNPN and CDR2 is SVGIG (reference sequence). This CDR3 contains 15 residues. CDR3 amino acids: CAWRITGANTGELFF. CDR3 in DNA: TGTGCCTGGAGGATCACAGGGGCGAACACCGGGGAGCTGTTTTTT.

This clone was seen more than once but under ten times. The chain carries TRBV4-3 and TRBJ1-1; maybe TRBD1 (5 bases). Germline CDR1 is LGHNA and CDR2 is YSLEER. This CDR3 has 13 amino acids. Trimming pared 2 bases from V and 1 base from J, leaving 5 bases between. The CDR3 nucleotides read TGCGCCAGCAGCCAAACAGGGAACACTGAAGCTTTCTTT. Its protein is CASSQTGNTEAFF.

The chain is built from TRBV2 and TRBJ1-1, with 8 bases that match TRBD1. The V gene end was trimmed by 3 bases and the J gene end by 6 bases; junction bases not matched to a gene: 9. In germline, CDR1 is SNHLY, CDR2 FYNNEI. This CDR3 spans 15 amino acids. In DNA, the CDR3 is TGTGCCAGCAGTGACATAACAGGGGGTAGGCCTGAAGCTTTCTTT. It codes for CASSDITGGRPEAFF.

The V call is TRBV7-8, the J call TRBJ1-4, with D possibly being TRBD1 (6 bases). The germline V and J ends were trimmed by 5 bases and 5 bases, with 18 bases remaining between them. Germline CDR1 reads SGHVS; CDR2 reads FQNEAQ. The CDR3 covers 16 residues. CDR3 loop: CASSIPTGRGNEKLFF. The CDR3 DNA is TGTGCCAGCAGCATCCCTACAGGGAGGGGAAATGAAAAACTGTTTTTT. Full variable domain (missing parts from reference TRBV7-8 and TRBJ1-4): GAGVSQSPRYKVAKRGQDVALRCDPISGHVSLFWYQQALGQGPEFLTYFQNEAQLDKSGLPSDRFFAERPEGSVSTLKIQRTQQEDSAVYLCASSIPTGRGNEKLFFGSGTQLSVL.